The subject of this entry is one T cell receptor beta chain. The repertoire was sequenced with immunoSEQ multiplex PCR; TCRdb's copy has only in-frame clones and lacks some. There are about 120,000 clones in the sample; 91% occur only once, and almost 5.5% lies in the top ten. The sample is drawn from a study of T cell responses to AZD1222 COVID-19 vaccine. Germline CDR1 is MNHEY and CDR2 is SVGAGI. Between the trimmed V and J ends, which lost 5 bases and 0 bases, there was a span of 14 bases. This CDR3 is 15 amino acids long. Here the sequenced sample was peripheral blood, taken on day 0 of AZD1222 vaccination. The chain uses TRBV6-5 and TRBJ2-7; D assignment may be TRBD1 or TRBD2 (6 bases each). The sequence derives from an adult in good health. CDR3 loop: CASSRGDATSYEQYF. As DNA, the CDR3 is TGTGCCAGCAGTAGGGGGGACGCGACCTCCTACGAGCAGTACTTC.